The 16 T cell receptor beta chains presented below share a single source sample, sequenced in a study of CD8 T cells in Susac syndrome. Random hexamers were used to reverse transcribe 0.5 to 1 ug of RNA. Each CDR3 protein is one row after TCRdb ran MiXCR on the immunoSEQ multiplex PCR reads. The top ten clones hold roughly 0.19% of a sample with about 150,000 distinct CDR3 sequences, 90% to 95% of them seen once. Source material: CD8+ T cells from PBMCs. Receptors were obtained from a human donor with multiple sclerosis.

This chain uses TRBV14 with TRBJ1-1; 7 bases fit TRBD1. Germline V gene lookup returns CDR1 SGHDN and CDR2 FVKESK. The CDR3 length is 16 residues. J lost 1 base, V lost 4 bases, and 9 bases had no gene match. The CDR3 sequence is CASSPRDRASNTEAFF. The CDR3 region has the DNA TGTGCCAGCAGCCCGCGGGACAGAGCGTCGAACACTGAAGCTTTCTTT.

The V call is TRBV27, the J call TRBJ1-6, with a tentative D call TRBD1 (5 bases). Germline V gene data show CDR1 as MNHEY and CDR2 as SMNVEV (reference sequence). This CDR3 has 14 amino acids. V gave up 4 bases and J gave up 9 bases, with 13 bases separating them. CDR3 nucleotide sequence: TGTGCCAGCAGTTCCGACAGACGGAGTTCACCCCTCCACTTT. Its protein is CASSSDRRSSPLHF.

V is TRBV9 and J is TRBJ1-2; no reliable D call. Trimming took off 0 bases at V and 4 bases at J, with 13 bases between the two ends. Germline V gene sequence: CDR1 SGDLS, CDR2 YYNGEE. The CDR3 runs 15 residues. CDR3 amino acids: CASSVGAELGYGYTF. The CDR3 DNA is TGTGCCAGCAGCGTAGGAGCGGAACTGGGCTATGGCTACACCTTC.

This clonotype appeared once. J is TRBJ1-4 and V is TRBV13, with D perhaps matching TRBD1 (6 bases). This CDR3 region has 14 residues. The V end lost 5 bases, the J end lost 6 bases, and 13 bases lay between the germline ends. CDR1 is PRHDT, CDR2 FYEKMQ, per germline (reference sequence). CDR3 protein: CASSTRGFDEKLFF. Here the CDR3 DNA reads TGTGCCAGCAGCACCAGGGGATTTGATGAAAAACTGTTTTTT.

The chain joins TRBV12-5 to TRBJ2-1; 9 positions agree with TRBD1. Germline CDR1 is LGHNT and CDR2 is FRNRAP. The CDR3 has 12 amino acids. This CDR3 reads CAAGTGNNEQFF. The CDR3 bases are TGTGCGGCCGGGACAGGGAACAATGAGCAGTTCTTC.

This chain's CDR3 is CASSLTGTREQFF. In nucleotides, the CDR3 is TGTGCCAGCAGCTTAACGGGGACACGTGAGCAGTTCTTC. The chain combines TRBV7-3 with TRBJ2-1; possibly TRBD1 for D (6 bases). The CDR3 totals 13 residues. Trimming cost V 0 bases and J 9 bases, with 9 bases left between them. CDR1 is SGHTA, CDR2 FQGTGA, per germline.

The CDR3: CSVVGADSYEQYF. CDR3 nucleotides: TGCAGCGTGGTGGGAGCGGACTCCTACGAGCAGTACTTC. V is TRBV29-1 and J is TRBJ2-7; a possible D gene is TRBD2 (5 bases). V was shortened by 6 bases and J by 0 bases, with 12 bases between the two germline ends. Germline lookup yields CDR1 SQVTM and CDR2 ANQGSEA. This CDR3 region has 13 residues.

This clonotype was seen only once. This chain uses TRBV7-2 with TRBJ1-5; D is possibly TRBD1 (5 bases). The CDR3 loop spans 16 amino acids. Between the trimmed V and J ends, which lost 5 bases and 8 bases, there was a span of 22 bases. Germline V CDR1 and CDR2: SGHTA, FQGNSA. The CDR3 spells CASSPTHGQRGEPQHF. CDR3 DNA: TGTGCCAGCAGCCCTACGCACGGCCAAAGGGGTGAGCCCCAGCATTTT.

The rearrangement joins TRBV12-3 or TRBV12-4 to TRBJ2-7, with 7 bases identical to TRBD1. V shed 6 bases, J shed 4 bases, and the junction held 9 bases outside the gene matches. The CDR3 sequence is 14 residues long. The CDR3 protein is CASSTRGLGYEQYF. The CDR3 DNA is TGTGCCAGCAGCACAAGGGGGCTGGGTTACGAGCAGTACTTC.

This clonotype was found a few times. The chain employs TRBV7-3 and TRBJ2-1, with TRBD1 as a possible D gene (6 bases). The germline gives CDR1 SGHTA, CDR2 FQGTGA. This CDR3 is built from 12 residues. V was trimmed by 5 bases and J by 7 bases, leaving 9 bases between them. CDR3 coding DNA: TGTGCCAGCAGCCCAGGACAGAATGAGCAGTTCTTC. Translation gives CASSPGQNEQFF.

The chain employs TRBV20-1 and TRBJ2-7; 7 bases map to TRBD1. CDR1 and CDR2 from the germline V gene are DFQATT and SNEGSKA (reference sequence). The CDR3 has 14 residues. The V and J ends lost 0 bases and 4 bases, in that order; junction bases with no gene match: 6. The CDR3 is CSARDPHRGYEQYF. CDR3 sequence (DNA): TGCAGTGCTAGAGATCCCCACAGGGGTTACGAGCAGTACTTC.

V gene TRBV11-2 combines with J gene TRBJ2-3, with D possibly matching TRBD1 (6 bases). V gave up 1 base and J gave up 4 bases, with 9 bases separating them. Germline V gene sequence: CDR1 SGHAT, CDR2 FQNNGV. CDR3 size: 14 residues. The CDR3 loop is CASSLGRTADTQYF. The CDR3 DNA follows: TGTGCCAGCAGCTTAGGAAGGACAGCAGATACGCAGTATTTT.

This chain links TRBV12-3 or TRBV12-4 with TRBJ1-1; no firm D call. CDR3 length equals 14 residues. V dropped 6 bases and J dropped 3 bases, with 14 bases sitting between them. CDR3 bases: TGTGCCAGCAGCCGCACTACCCGGGACACTGAAGCTTTCTTT. It is translated as CASSRTTRDTEAFF.

The J gene is TRBJ2-3, the V gene TRBV12-5; maybe TRBD1 (6 bases). The V end lost 5 bases, the J end lost 2 bases, and 11 bases lay between the germline ends. Per the germline V gene, CDR1 is LGHNT and CDR2 is FRNRAP. The CDR3 runs 14 residues. CDR3: CASGPRQATDTQYF. The DNA for the CDR3 is TGTGCTAGTGGTCCTCGACAGGCCACAGATACGCAGTATTTT.

J is TRBJ1-1 and V is TRBV20-1; D gene ambiguous. V was cut by 3 bases and J by 1 base, with 21 bases left in between. The germline V gene has CDR1 DFQATT and CDR2 SNEGSKA (reference sequence). The CDR3 is made up of 17 amino acids. CDR3 region: CSARGRVGWTQNTEAFF. The CDR3 DNA follows: TGCAGTGCTAGGGGTCGGGTGGGGTGGACTCAGAACACTGAAGCTTTCTTT.

This clonotype turned up a few times. This sequence joins TRBV12-3 or TRBV12-4 and TRBJ2-5; 8 bases align to TRBD2. The CDR3 extends over 14 amino acids. V shed 5 bases and J 2 bases; nucleotides not matched to a gene: 4. The CDR3 reads CASSPLAAQETQYF. The CDR3 bases are TGTGCCAGCAGTCCACTAGCGGCTCAAGAGACCCAGTACTTC.